This T cell receptor beta chain was obtained from a study of response to subunit inactivated influenza vaccine. Via MiXCR, TCRdb re-called the RT-PCR reads, giving one row per CDR3 protein. The data hold about 700,000 distinct CDR3 sequences, with 14% observed a single time. V gave up 0 bases and J gave up 3 bases, with 10 bases separating them. Germline V gives CDR1 SGHRS, CDR2 YFSETQ. This CDR3 has 14 residues. Study-level findings and limits: Authors suggested few new T cells are recruited by each seasonal influenza vaccination.

This clonotype was seen ten or more times. As yet, its antigen is unknown. This sequence joins TRBV5-1 and TRBJ2-7; D is perhaps TRBD1 (5 bases). Sequenced here: PBMCs from blood, sampled roughly 2 weeks before vaccination. The sequence came from a man aged 50 to 60 who received an inactivated influenza vaccine. In DNA, the CDR3 is TGCGCCAGCAGCTTGGCTCCAGGGAACTACGAGCAGTACTTC. Amino acids: CASSLAPGNYEQYF.